This entry lists 14 T cell receptor beta chains sequenced from one sample in a study of blood T cell repertoires in COVID-19. Clones were read by immunoSEQ multiplex PCR, and TCRdb kept only the in-frame ones, dropping some. The table lists tens of thousands of clones, 70% to 90% of them singletons. Sequenced material: peripheral blood. The receptors come from a woman older than 75 with acute or convalescent COVID-19.

With regard to this clone: The junction shows a germline mismatch at one end, possibly a read error. J is TRBJ2-1 and V is TRBV4-3; 10 bases fit TRBD2. Germline-derived CDR1 and CDR2 are LGHNA and YSLEER. The CDR3 runs to 19 residues. CDR3 DNA sequence: TGCGCCCGCAGCCAAGAGCTCGCCGGGGGGAGCGGGGGGGACAATGAGCAGTTCTTC. This encodes CARSQELAGGSGGDNEQFF.

The chain joins TRBV7-2 to TRBJ2-1, with 7 bases aligning to TRBD2. The germline V gene encodes CDR1 SGHTA and CDR2 FQGNSA. CDR3 length equals 15 residues. The V gene end was trimmed by 3 bases and the J gene end by 7 bases; junction bases not matched to a gene: 9. In nucleotides, the CDR3 is TGTGCCAGCAGCTTTAAGGGAGGGCCGGGGAATGAGCAGTTCTTC. It codes for CASSFKGGPGNEQFF.

V usage is TRBV5-4 and J usage is TRBJ2-3, with D tentatively TRBD1 (5 bases). Trimming took 1 base from V and 5 from J, leaving 11 bases between them. The germline gives CDR1 SGHNT, CDR2 YYREEE (reference sequence). The length of the CDR3 is 14 residues. In DNA form, the CDR3 reads TGTGCCAGCAGCTTGTTCCAGGGCTTAGATACGCAGTATTTT. It is translated as CASSLFQGLDTQYF.

This clone has just one count. The rearrangement links TRBV7-2 to TRBJ2-1, with 12 bases fitting TRBD2. Germline loops: CDR1 SGHTA, CDR2 FQGNSA. CDR3 length equals 16 residues. The junction had 9 bases not matched to a gene; V was cut back by 5 bases and J by 7 bases. CDR3 DNA: TGTGCCAGCAGCCCATGGACTAGCGGGGTCGGTAATGAGCAGTTCTTC. It encodes CASSPWTSGVGNEQFF. The complete variable domain, with remaining parts taken from reference TRBV7-2 and TRBJ2-1, reads GAGVSQSPSNKVTEKGKDVELRCDPISGHTALYWYRQSLGQGLEFLIYFQGNSAPDKSGLPSDRFSAERTGGSVSTLTIQRTQQEDSAVYLCASSPWTSGVGNEQFFGPGTRLTVL.

This sequence joins TRBV7-2 and TRBJ1-2; TRBD1 is a possible D gene (6 bases). Germline V gene lookup returns CDR1 SGHTA and CDR2 FQGNSA. The CDR3 contains 15 residues. V lost 4 bases and J 5 bases, leaving 17 bases between the germline ends. CDR3 in DNA: TGTGCCAGCAGCTCGACAGGATTAGGTCGTTATGGCTACACCTTC. Its protein is CASSSTGLGRYGYTF.

This clone was picked up a small number of times. This sequence joins TRBV27 and TRBJ2-2, with TRBD1 matching over 8 bases. This CDR3 contains 15 residues. Trimming at V came to 6 bases and at J to 8 bases, leaving 11 bases not matched to a gene. Germline lookup yields CDR1 MNHEY and CDR2 SMNVEV (reference sequence). CDR3 sequence: CASSPGQALSGELFF. CDR3 DNA: TGTGCCAGCAGCCCGGGACAGGCCCTTAGTGGGGAGCTGTTTTTT.

This clone was observed once. The chain employs TRBV29-1 and TRBJ2-7; TRBD2 is a possible D gene (6 bases). The ends were cut back, 4 bases at V and 5 bases at J, with 6 bases in the middle. The CDR3 sequence is 10 residues long. Germline lookup yields CDR1 SQVTM and CDR2 ANQGSEA. The CDR3 sequence is CSVVADEQYF. CDR3 sequence (DNA): TGCAGCGTTGTAGCGGACGAGCAGTACTTC.

This clone came up a few times. The rearrangement joins TRBV2 to TRBJ1-2; D perhaps matches TRBD1 (6 bases). Deletions cut 3 bases from V and 2 bases from J, with 7 bases between. The CDR3 is 13 amino acids. The germline gives CDR1 SNHLY, CDR2 FYNNEI. The CDR3 loop reads CASSERGNYGYTF. Written as DNA, the CDR3 is TGTGCCAGCAGTGAGAGGGGGAACTATGGCTACACCTTC.

The rearrangement uses TRBV18 and TRBJ2-6; D not certain. CDR1 and CDR2 from the germline V gene are KGHSH and LQKENI. Deletions cut 2 bases from V and 2 bases from J, with 4 bases between. There are 14 residues in the CDR3. The DNA for the CDR3 is TGTGCCAGCTCACCAGTCACTGGGGCCAACGTCCTGACTTTC. It encodes CASSPVTGANVLTF.

By share of the sample, this clone is medium-sized (0.01 to 0.1%). The chain employs TRBV6-5 and TRBJ1-2; tentatively, D is TRBD1 (6 bases). V was shortened by 8 bases and J by 8 bases, with 18 bases between the two germline ends. Germline V CDR1 and CDR2: MNHEY, SVGAGI. This CDR3 comprises 13 residues. CDR3 sequence reads: CASRNQGMGGYTF. The CDR3 coding sequence is TGTGCCAGCCGGAACCAGGGGATGGGAGGCTACACCTTC.

The V and J genes are TRBV9 and TRBJ2-2, with 12 bases fitting TRBD1. The CDR3 is 16 amino acids. CDR1 and CDR2 from the germline V gene are SGDLS and YYNGEE. After removal of 3 bases from V and 6 bases from J, the junction contained 6 bases not matched to a gene. In nucleotides, the CDR3 is TGTGCCAGCAGCGCCTGGGGACAGGGGGCGGCCGGGGAGCTGTTTTTT. It specifies CASSAWGQGAAGELFF.

V is TRBV3-1 (or the pseudogene TRBV3-2) and J is TRBJ2-1; 14 bases map to TRBD2. The CDR3 sequence is 16 residues long. Germline V gene lookup returns CDR1 LGHDT and CDR2 YNNKEL (reference sequence). V shed 9 bases, J shed 0 bases, and the junction held 4 bases outside the gene matches. The DNA of the CDR3 is TGTGCCAGTTCGACTAGCGGGAGGGTCTCCTACAATGAGCAGTTCTTC. Translating it yields CASSTSGRVSYNEQFF.

The CDR3 is CASSGRGQAEQYF. Written as DNA, the CDR3 is TGCGCCAGCAGTGGCAGGGGTCAAGCCGAGCAGTACTTC. V usage is TRBV10-1 and J usage is TRBJ2-7; possibly TRBD1 for D (6 bases). V was cut by 4 bases and J by 6 bases, with 13 bases left in between. The CDR3 is made up of 13 amino acids. The V gene's germline CDR1 is WNHNN and CDR2 SYGVQD (reference sequence).

The CDR3 region has the DNA TGTGCCAGCAGTGAATTTGGGGGCGGCCGGACCGGGGAGCTGTTTTTT. Translation: CASSEFGGGRTGELFF. The V and J genes are TRBV2 and TRBJ2-2; D is possibly TRBD1 (6 bases). The CDR3 sequence is 16 residues long. V was trimmed by 2 bases and J by 5 bases, leaving 15 bases between them. The germline V gene has CDR1 SNHLY and CDR2 FYNNEI.